A single sample is the source of the 3 T cell receptor beta chains below, sequenced in a study of molecular identifiers for immune sequencing clone quantification. TCRdb called the PCR reads again in MiXCR, with one record for every CDR3 protein. There are about 320,000 distinct CDR3 sequences in the sample; 20% to 25% occur only once, and approximately 0.83% lies in the top ten. Sequenced sample: naive CD8+ T cells from blood, with Jurkat cell RNA spiked in. Subset reported: FACS-sorted CD8+CD4-CCR7+CD45RA+ naive T cells. Every receptor here comes from a human donor in good health. Some libraries in this study had Jurkat cell RNA spiked in.

As to this clonotype: Being one base from a much bigger clone, this may be a read error. The V gene is TRBV20-1, the J gene TRBJ2-7; 7 bases agree with TRBD2. CDR1 and CDR2 (germline): DFQATT, SNEGSKA (reference sequence). The CDR3 length is 13 residues. V shed 4 bases and J 4 bases; nucleotides not matched to a gene: 7. CDR3 coding DNA: TGCAGTGCTAAAGAGGGCGGGAGTTACGAGCAGTACTTC. This translates into CSAKEGGSYEQYF.

This clonotype showed up many times. The chain uses TRBV4-3 and TRBJ2-7; D gene unclear. Between the trimmed V and J ends, which lost 3 bases and 2 bases, there was a span of 14 bases. This CDR3 comprises 15 residues. Germline CDR1 reads LGHNA; CDR2 reads YSLEER. CDR3 sequence: CASSQGMAGPYEQYF. CDR3 nucleotides: TGCGCCAGCAGCCAGGGAATGGCCGGGCCCTACGAGCAGTACTTC.

This clonotype was observed many times. The chain employs TRBV28 and TRBJ1-5, with D tentatively TRBD1 (6 bases). The ends were cut back, 3 bases at V and 2 bases at J, with 26 bases in the middle. This CDR3 spans 20 amino acids. CDR1 MDHEN and CDR2 SYDVKM come from the germline V gene. DNA for the CDR3: TGTGCCAGCAGTTTTTGGGTAGGACAGAGCCTAGGGATAGGCAATCAGCCCCAGCATTTT. Residues: CASSFWVGQSLGIGNQPQHF.